Below are 29 T cell receptor beta chains sequenced from a single sample in a study of T cells in Graves' hyperthyroidism and ophthalmopathy. RNA transcripts served as the template for amplifying TCR beta CDR3 regions. The TCR CDR3 was amplified in a first-round RT-PCR using the HTBI primer set. TCRdb independently ran MiXCR on the multiplex PCR reads; one entry per CDR3 protein. The sample records 730,000 or so distinct CDR3 sequences, around 20% being singletons. The source material was blood. Source of these receptors: a woman between 45 and 65 years old with Graves' hyperthyroidism that later progressed to Graves' ophthalmopathy.

At least ten counts were recorded for this clonotype. The V gene is TRBV3-1, the J gene TRBJ1-1; 7 nucleotides line up with TRBD1. Germline CDR1 reads LGHDT; CDR2 reads YNNKEL (reference sequence). V lost 4 bases and J lost 1; bases outside the gene matches: 3. CDR3 length equals 14 residues. The CDR3 is CASSRRGPNTEAFF. In DNA form, the CDR3 reads TGTGCCAGCAGCCGGAGGGGGCCGAACACTGAAGCTTTCTTT.

The chain links TRBV27 to TRBJ2-3; 10 nucleotides line up with TRBD2. Germline lookup yields CDR1 MNHEY and CDR2 SMNVEV (reference sequence). V lost 2 bases and J lost 4; bases outside the gene matches: 3. The CDR3 has 15 residues. CDR3: CASSLTSGVSDTQYF. The CDR3, as DNA: TGTGCCAGCAGTTTAACTAGCGGGGTTTCAGATACGCAGTATTTT.

V is TRBV5-4 and J is TRBJ2-5; possibly TRBD1 for D (6 bases). V shed 4 bases and J shed 4 bases, with 14 bases lying between them. The CDR3 loop spans 14 amino acids. CDR1 SGHNT and CDR2 YYREEE come from the germline V gene (reference sequence). The CDR3 is CASSPDSVRETQYF. As DNA, the CDR3 is TGTGCCAGCAGCCCGGACAGCGTTAGAGAGACCCAGTACTTC.

V usage is TRBV29-1 and J usage is TRBJ1-2; TRBD1 matches at 7 bases. Germline values: CDR1 SQVTM, CDR2 ANQGSEA. Unmatched junction bases numbered 4, after V lost 6 bases and J lost 0 bases. The CDR3 is made up of 13 amino acids. The CDR3 loop is CSVGDRPNYGYTF. CDR3 nucleotides: TGCAGCGTAGGGGACAGACCTAACTATGGCTACACCTTC.

This clonotype has a handful of counts. This chain uses TRBV20-1 with TRBJ1-2, with a possible D match to TRBD1 (6 bases). The germline CDR1 and CDR2 sequences are DFQATT and SNEGSKA (reference sequence). The V and J ends lost 3 bases and 2 bases respectively, with 13 bases between them. The CDR3 has 14 residues. CDR3 in DNA: TGCAGTGCTAGGGGAGCCGGGACAAACTATGGCTACACCTTC. It is translated as CSARGAGTNYGYTF.

This clonotype has at least ten counts. This rearrangement joins TRBV18 to TRBJ1-4, with D unclear. The CDR3 is 17 amino acids. V was clipped by 0 bases and J by 1 base, with 12 bases between them. Germline assignment: CDR1 KGHSH and CDR2 LQKENI. CDR3 DNA: TGTGCCAGCTCACCACCGGTCCGAACCCTAACTAATGAAAAACTGTTTTTT. Translation: CASSPPVRTLTNEKLFF.

This clonotype was recorded at least ten times. The gene calls are TRBV12-3 or TRBV12-4 and TRBJ1-5, with D possibly TRBD1 on 6 matching bases. This CDR3 has 15 residues. The V end lost 6 bases, the J end lost 3 bases, and 15 bases lay between the germline ends. The CDR3 coding sequence is TGTGCCAGCAGCCTCGACAGGTCTTACAATCAGCCCCAGCATTTT. Its protein is CASSLDRSYNQPQHF.

The table lists this clonotype with many counts. The rearrangement joins TRBV30 to TRBJ2-2, with 7 bases that match TRBD1. The length of the CDR3 is 13 residues. V was pared by 5 bases and J by 5 bases, with 5 bases of the junction left unmatched. Germline loops: CDR1 GTSNPN, CDR2 SVGIG (reference sequence). The CDR3 DNA follows: TGTGCCTGGGACAGGGTGTGGACCGGGGAGCTGTTTTTT. Translated, it gives CAWDRVWTGELFF.

In its sample, this clonotype was seen a few times. This chain links TRBV7-9 with TRBJ2-1; 7 bases match TRBD2. Germline loops: CDR1 SEHNR, CDR2 FQNEAQ (reference sequence). The V segment lost 3 bases and the J segment 0 bases; nucleotides outside the gene matches: 5. The CDR3 is 16 amino acids. The CDR3 here is CASSLGGVDSYNEQFF. For the CDR3, the DNA is TGTGCCAGCAGCTTGGGGGGGGTGGACTCCTACAATGAGCAGTTCTTC.

This clonotype has just a few counts. The chain recombines TRBV20-1 with TRBJ1-2; tentative D call: TRBD1 (5 bases). CDR3 size: 14 residues. V was shortened by 4 bases and J by 6 bases, with 18 bases between the two germline ends. Germline V lookup: CDR1 DFQATT, CDR2 SNEGSKA (reference sequence). CDR3 amino acids: CSANPLAGSDGYTF. For the CDR3, the DNA is TGCAGTGCTAACCCTCTGGCAGGGTCGGATGGCTACACCTTC.

This clonotype has just a few counts. The rearrangement joins TRBV10-3 to TRBJ2-7; 8 nucleotides line up with TRBD1. Germline V lookup: CDR1 ENHRY, CDR2 SYGVKD. Trimming at V came to 4 bases and at J to 3 bases, leaving 8 bases not matched to a gene. The CDR3 totals 15 residues. For the CDR3, the DNA is TGTGCCATCAGTGGAATAGTGACAGGGGACTACGAGCAGTACTTC. It encodes CAISGIVTGDYEQYF.

The table lists this clonotype with a few counts. The chain couples TRBV4-1 to TRBJ1-1; no definite D call. The CDR3 totals 14 residues. Trimming took 4 bases from V and 1 from J, leaving 10 bases between them. Germline V gives CDR1 MGHRA, CDR2 YSYEKL. The CDR3 DNA is TGCGCCAGCAGCCCCGGCAAGGAGAACACTGAAGCTTTCTTT. Its translation: CASSPGKENTEAFF.

This clonotype has only a few counts. CDR3: CASSNSGLDDEQYF. CDR3 DNA: TGTGCCAGTAGTAACTCGGGACTGGATGACGAGCAGTACTTC. This chain links TRBV19 with TRBJ2-7, with D possibly matching TRBD2 (6 bases). The length of the CDR3 is 14 residues. V lost 4 bases and J lost 5, with 15 bases in between. Germline V gene lookup returns CDR1 LNHDA and CDR2 SQIVND (reference sequence).

A remark on this clonotype: A read error may account for a junction end that differs from germline. The genes are TRBV7-7 and TRBJ2-2; 9 bases are shared with TRBD1. CDR3 length equals 16 residues. The germline CDR1 and CDR2 sequences are SSHAT and FNYEAQ (reference sequence). CDR3 sequence (DNA): TGTGCTAGCAGCTCTGCGGACAGGGGATACACCGGGGAGCTGTTTTTT. Protein sequence: CASSSADRGYTGELFF.

In this sample, this clonotype turned up many times. The chain links TRBV6-2 or TRBV6-3 to TRBJ1-6; D perhaps matches TRBD1 (5 bases). Germline V lookup: CDR1 MNHEY, CDR2 SVGEGT. Deletions cut 8 bases from V and 8 bases from J, with 13 bases between. CDR3 length: 13 residues. The CDR3 sequence is CASGHLGDSPLHF. As DNA, the CDR3 is TGTGCCAGCGGCCATCTGGGGGATTCACCCCTCCACTTT.

The genes are TRBV19 and TRBJ2-3; tentatively, D is TRBD1 (5 bases). The CDR3 is 16 residues long. Germline V gene data show CDR1 as LNHDA and CDR2 as SQIVND (reference sequence). V lost 4 bases and J 1 base, leaving 15 bases between the germline ends. CDR3 sequence: CASSRGRRGGTDTQYF. In DNA, the CDR3 is TGTGCCAGTAGTAGGGGCCGCAGAGGCGGCACAGATACGCAGTATTTT.

This clonotype appeared many times. The chain carries TRBV11-2 and TRBJ2-3; TRBD2 aligns across 10 bases. V lost 2 bases and J lost 6; bases outside the gene matches: 11. Germline V lookup: CDR1 SGHAT, CDR2 FQNNGV. The CDR3 loop spans 17 amino acids. CDR3 residues: CASSLIPSGGSMDTQYF. The DNA of the CDR3 is TGTGCCAGCAGCTTAATCCCTAGCGGGGGTTCCATGGATACGCAGTATTTT.

This clonotype was observed a few times. The gene calls are TRBV6-1 and TRBJ2-1; 12 nucleotides match TRBD1. With 8 bases clipped from V and 2 bases from J, the junction kept 4 bases outside the gene matches. CDR1 MNHNS and CDR2 SASEGT come from the germline V gene. CDR3 length: 15 residues. Here the CDR3 DNA reads TGTGCCAGCGGGACAGGGGGCCTAACCTACAATGAGCAGTTCTTC. Its translation: CASGTGGLTYNEQFF.

This sequence joins TRBV6-1 and TRBJ1-2; D is perhaps TRBD1 (6 bases). Trimming took off 4 bases at V and 7 bases at J, with 13 bases between the two ends. CDR1 is MNHNS and CDR2 is SASEGT in the germline V gene. CDR3 length: 13 amino acids. The CDR3 DNA reads as TGTGCCAGCAGTGTGTCTCAGGGGTCTGGCTACACCTTC. Its protein product is CASSVSQGSGYTF.

This clonotype was observed many times. V gene TRBV2 combines with J gene TRBJ2-2; TRBD1 matches 7 bases. Germline V gene sequence: CDR1 SNHLY, CDR2 FYNNEI. This CDR3 spans 14 amino acids. After removal of 6 bases from V and 4 bases from J, the junction contained 5 bases not matched to a gene. The CDR3 here is CASSPRTGTGELFF. DNA of the CDR3: TGTGCCAGCAGCCCTAGGACAGGCACCGGGGAGCTGTTTTTT.

The chain links TRBV20-1 to TRBJ2-3, with D possibly TRBD2 on 5 matching bases. This CDR3 is built from 12 residues. The V and J ends lost 2 bases and 7 bases respectively, with 10 bases between them. Per germline, CDR1 DFQATT and CDR2 SNEGSKA (reference sequence). The CDR3 DNA follows: TGCAGTGCTAGACAGGCTAGCTATACGCAGTATTTT. It yields the protein CSARQASYTQYF.

This clonotype occurred a few times. The chain carries TRBV7-3 and TRBJ1-3; D call uncertain. The V end was cut by 6 bases, the J end by 3 bases, with 9 bases between. This CDR3 comprises 13 residues. Germline V lookup: CDR1 SGHTA, CDR2 FQGTGA. The CDR3 sequence: CASRPTNGNTIYF. Written as DNA, the CDR3 is TGTGCCAGCAGACCGACAAATGGAAACACCATATATTTT.

The J gene is TRBJ2-2, the V gene TRBV18; D not resolved. The V gene's germline CDR1 is KGHSH and CDR2 LQKENI. V dropped 1 base and J dropped 6 bases, with 6 bases sitting between them. This CDR3 is built from 13 residues. The CDR3, as DNA: TGTGCCAGCTCACCACAGGCGCCCGGGGAGCTGTTTTTT. Protein product: CASSPQAPGELFF.

This clonotype came up a few times. CDR3 sequence (DNA): TGTGCCAGTATCGGGACAGACTCCTACGAGCAGTACTTC. It specifies CASIGTDSYEQYF. The V and J genes are TRBV19 and TRBJ2-7; TRBD1 agrees at 7 bases. CDR3 size: 13 residues. Trimming took 7 bases from V and 0 from J; bases not matched to a gene: 3. CDR1 LNHDA and CDR2 SQIVND come from the germline V gene (reference sequence).

The rearrangement uses TRBV4-2 and TRBJ2-7; TRBD2 aligns across 11 bases. The CDR3 sequence is 14 residues long. With V trimmed by 6 bases and J by 4 bases, 5 bases remained unmatched. Looked up from germline, CDR1 is LGHNA and CDR2 is YNFKEQ. The CDR3: CASRPLAGAYEQYF. CDR3 in DNA: TGTGCCAGCAGGCCACTAGCGGGAGCGTACGAGCAGTACTTC.

V gene TRBV5-1 combines with J gene TRBJ2-3; D tentatively reads TRBD1 or TRBD2 (6 bases each). V shed 0 bases and J shed 4 bases, with 15 bases lying between them. The CDR3 sequence is 16 residues long. CDR1 and CDR2 (germline): SGHRS, YFSETQ. The DNA of the CDR3 is TGCGCCAGCAGCTTGGTGACGGGGGCCGGATCAGATACGCAGTATTTT. Protein product: CASSLVTGAGSDTQYF. Supplemented by reference TRBV5-1 and TRBJ2-3, the full variable domain reads KAGVTQTPRYLIKTRGQQVTLSCSPISGHRSVSWYQQTPGQGLQFLFEYFSETQRNKGNFPGRFSGRQFSNSRSEMNVSTLELGDSALYLCASSLVTGAGSDTQYFGPGTRLTVL.

This clonotype has a count of ten or more. The rearrangement uses TRBV5-1 and TRBJ2-3; 14 nucleotides agree with TRBD2. Germline assignment: CDR1 SGHRS and CDR2 YFSETQ. The CDR3 contains 18 residues. V lost 0 bases, J lost 6 bases, and 9 bases stayed unmatched. As DNA, the CDR3 is TGCGCCAGCAGCTTGGTCCCGACTAGCGGGGGGGCCAAGGATACGCAGTATTTT. It is translated as CASSLVPTSGGAKDTQYF.

This clonotype was seen a handful of times. The chain has TRBV2 and TRBJ1-2, with D hard to call. V dropped 3 bases and J dropped 2 bases, with 10 bases sitting between them. Germline V gives CDR1 SNHLY, CDR2 FYNNEI. There are 14 residues in the CDR3. CDR3 residues: CASSEQTKNYGYTF. The CDR3 DNA reads TGTGCCAGCAGTGAGCAGACAAAGAACTATGGCTACACCTTC. Filled out from reference TRBV2 and TRBJ1-2, the complete variable domain reads EPEVTQTPSHQVTQMGQEVILRCVPISNHLYFYWYRQILGQKVEFLVSFYNNEISEKSEIFDDQFSVERPDGSNFTLKIRSTKLEDSAMYFCASSEQTKNYGYTFGSGTRLTVV.

The V and J genes are TRBV6-1 and TRBJ1-2, with D tentatively TRBD1 (5 bases). This CDR3 is built from 14 residues. The V gene lost 8 bases and the J gene lost 8 bases, with 21 bases spanning the gap. Germline V gene lookup returns CDR1 MNHNS and CDR2 SASEGT. CDR3 nucleotides: TGTGCCAGCCGGGGGGACGTGAGGGCGGACGGCTACACCTTC. Amino acid sequence: CASRGDVRADGYTF.